This TCR beta chain was captured by sequencing in a study of a mutant IDH1 vaccine in newly diagnosed glioma. Study overall: There were eight vaccinations for patients, given in weeks 1, 3, 5, 7, 11, 15, 19 and 23. Patients began vaccination 4-6 weeks after radiotherapy alone, or with temozolomide cycles.

In the case of this clone: Its antigen is not known.

The data were produced by immunoSEQ multiplex PCR, yet TCRdb's version contains in-frame clones alone and is incomplete. The sample has 40,000 to 55,000 clones; about 91% are singletons. Per germline, CDR1 WSHSY and CDR2 SAAADI. The CDR3 totals 12 residues. Trimming removed 9 bases from V and 3 bases from J, with 8 bases in between. Time point defined: week 11, during vaccination. Every vaccination contained 300 ug of the mutant IDH1 20-mer peptide and was paired with topical imiquimod. The chain recombines TRBV10-2 with TRBJ1-4; D not resolved. Sequencing used PBMCs, obtained from a glioma patient whose treatment included an IDH1 peptide vaccine. This receptor was identified in a man aged 50-60 years with glioma. This CDR3 reads CASGRPNEKLFF. The CDR3 bases are TGCGCCAGTGGACGGCCTAATGAAAAACTGTTTTTT.